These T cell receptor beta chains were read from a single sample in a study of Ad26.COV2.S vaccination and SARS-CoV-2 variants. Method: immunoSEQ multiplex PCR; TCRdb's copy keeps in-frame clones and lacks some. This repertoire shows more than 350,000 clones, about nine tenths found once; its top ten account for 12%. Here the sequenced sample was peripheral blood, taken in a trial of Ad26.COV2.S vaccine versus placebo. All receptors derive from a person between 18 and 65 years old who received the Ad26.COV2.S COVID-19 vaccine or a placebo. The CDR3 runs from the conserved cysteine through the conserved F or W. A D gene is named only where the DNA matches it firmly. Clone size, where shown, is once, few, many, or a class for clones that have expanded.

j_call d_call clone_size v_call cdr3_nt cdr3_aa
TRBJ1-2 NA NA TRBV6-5 TGTGCCAGCTCAAACAGGGCGGGAACTAACTATGGCTACACCTTC CASSNRAGTNYGYTF
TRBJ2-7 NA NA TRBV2 TGTGCCAGCACCAGGACACGCTACGAGCAGTACTTC CASTRTRYEQYF
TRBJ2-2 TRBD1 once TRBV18 TGTGCCAGCTCACCACGCACAGGGGGCAACGGGGAGCTGTTTTTT CASSPRTGGNGELFF
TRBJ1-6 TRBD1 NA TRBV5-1 TGCGCCAGCAGCGTGACAGGGAGGAATTCACCCCTCCACTTT CASSVTGRNSPLHF
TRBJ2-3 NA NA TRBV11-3 TGTGCCAGCAGCTTAGATCAGCTCACAGATACGCAGTATTTT CASSLDQLTDTQYF
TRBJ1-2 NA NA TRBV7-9 TGTGCCAGCAGCCCCACAGGGAGTCATGGCTACACCTTC CASSPTGSHGYTF
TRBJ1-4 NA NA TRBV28 TGTGCCAGCAAGGGCAGTATTAATGAAAAACTGTTTTTT CASKGSINEKLFF
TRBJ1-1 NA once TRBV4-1 TGCGCCAGCAGCCAACTACCCGGCGGGGCCGGGGACACTGAAGCTTTCTTT CASSQLPGGAGDTEAFF
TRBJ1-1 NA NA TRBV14 TGTGCCAGCAGCCAAGTAGGGTCCGTAAACACTGAAGCTTTCTTT CASSQVGSVNTEAFF
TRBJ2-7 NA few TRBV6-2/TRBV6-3 TGTGCCAGCAGTTACTCGATACGGGACCGAGCCTACGAGCAGTACTTC CASSYSIRDRAYEQYF
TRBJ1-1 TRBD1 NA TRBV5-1 TGCGCCAGCAGTTCACTCCGGGACAGGGATTACGAGAACACTGAAGCTTTCTTT CASSSLRDRDYENTEAFF
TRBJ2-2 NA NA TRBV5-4 TGTGCCAGCAGCTTGGGAGGGCCCGGTAACACCGGGGAGCTGTTTTTT CASSLGGPGNTGELFF
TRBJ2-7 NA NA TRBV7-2 TGTGCCAGCAGCTTAGGAGCTACCCCTCCCTACGAGCAGTACTTC CASSLGATPPYEQYF
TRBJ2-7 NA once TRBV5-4 TGTGCCAGCACCGTGGACGCCTCCTACGAGCAGTACTTC CASTVDASYEQYF
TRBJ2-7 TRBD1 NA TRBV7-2 TGTGCCAGCAGCCGGACAGGGGGGAACTACGAGCAGTACTTC CASSRTGGNYEQYF